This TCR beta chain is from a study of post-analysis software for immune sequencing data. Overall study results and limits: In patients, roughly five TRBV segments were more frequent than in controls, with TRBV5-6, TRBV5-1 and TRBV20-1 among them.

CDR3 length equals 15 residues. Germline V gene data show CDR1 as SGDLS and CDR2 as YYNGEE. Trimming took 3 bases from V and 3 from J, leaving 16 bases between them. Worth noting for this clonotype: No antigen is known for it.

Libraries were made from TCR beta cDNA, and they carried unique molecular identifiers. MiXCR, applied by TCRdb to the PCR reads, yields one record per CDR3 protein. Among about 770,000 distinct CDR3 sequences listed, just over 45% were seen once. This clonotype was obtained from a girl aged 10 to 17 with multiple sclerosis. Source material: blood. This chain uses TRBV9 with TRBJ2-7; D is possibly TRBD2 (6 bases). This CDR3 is CASSAFSTGVYEQYF. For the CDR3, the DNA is TGTGCCAGCAGCGCGTTTAGCACGGGAGTCTACGAGCAGTACTTC.